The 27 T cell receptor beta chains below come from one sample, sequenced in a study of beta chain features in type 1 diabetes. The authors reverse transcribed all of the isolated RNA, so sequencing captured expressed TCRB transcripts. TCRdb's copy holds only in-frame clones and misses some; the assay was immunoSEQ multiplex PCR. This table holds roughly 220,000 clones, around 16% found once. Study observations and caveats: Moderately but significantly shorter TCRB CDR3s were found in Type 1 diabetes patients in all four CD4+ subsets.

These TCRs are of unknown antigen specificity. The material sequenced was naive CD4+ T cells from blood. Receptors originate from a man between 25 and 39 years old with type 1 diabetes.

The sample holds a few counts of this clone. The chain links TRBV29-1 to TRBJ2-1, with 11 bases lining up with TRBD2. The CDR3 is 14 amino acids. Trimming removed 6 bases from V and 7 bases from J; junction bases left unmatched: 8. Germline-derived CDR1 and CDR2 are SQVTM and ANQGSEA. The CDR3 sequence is CSVIRLAGRNEQFF. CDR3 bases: TGCAGCGTCATTCGACTAGCGGGAAGGAATGAGCAGTTCTTC.

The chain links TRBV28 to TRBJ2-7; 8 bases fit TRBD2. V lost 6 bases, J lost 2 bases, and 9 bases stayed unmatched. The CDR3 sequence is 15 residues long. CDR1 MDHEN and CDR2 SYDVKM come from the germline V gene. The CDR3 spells CASSLSTSGPYEQYF. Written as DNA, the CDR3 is TGTGCCAGCAGCCTCTCTACTAGCGGCCCCTACGAGCAGTACTTC.

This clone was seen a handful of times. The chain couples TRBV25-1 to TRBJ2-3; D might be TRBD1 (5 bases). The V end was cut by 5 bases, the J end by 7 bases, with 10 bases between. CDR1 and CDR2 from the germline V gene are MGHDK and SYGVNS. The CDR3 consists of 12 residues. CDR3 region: CASSSQGHTQYF. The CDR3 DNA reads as TGTGCCAGCAGTTCCCAGGGCCATACGCAGTATTTT.

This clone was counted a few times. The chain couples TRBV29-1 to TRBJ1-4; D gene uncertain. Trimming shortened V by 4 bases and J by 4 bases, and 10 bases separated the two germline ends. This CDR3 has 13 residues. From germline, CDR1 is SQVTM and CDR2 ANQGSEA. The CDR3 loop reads CSVAVQINEKLFF. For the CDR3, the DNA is TGCAGCGTTGCGGTACAGATTAATGAAAAACTGTTTTTT.

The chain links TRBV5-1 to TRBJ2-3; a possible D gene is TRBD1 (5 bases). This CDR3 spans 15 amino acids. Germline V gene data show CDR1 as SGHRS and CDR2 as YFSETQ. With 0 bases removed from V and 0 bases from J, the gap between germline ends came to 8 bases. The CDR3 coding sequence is TGCGCCAGCAGCTTGGAGGGGCAGAGCACAGATACGCAGTATTTT. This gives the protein CASSLEGQSTDTQYF.

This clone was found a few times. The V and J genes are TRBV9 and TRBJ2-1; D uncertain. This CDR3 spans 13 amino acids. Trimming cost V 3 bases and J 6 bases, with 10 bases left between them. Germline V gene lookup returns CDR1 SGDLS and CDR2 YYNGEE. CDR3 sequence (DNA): TGTGCCAGCAGCGCGAATAGGCGCAATGAGCAGTTCTTC. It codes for CASSANRRNEQFF.

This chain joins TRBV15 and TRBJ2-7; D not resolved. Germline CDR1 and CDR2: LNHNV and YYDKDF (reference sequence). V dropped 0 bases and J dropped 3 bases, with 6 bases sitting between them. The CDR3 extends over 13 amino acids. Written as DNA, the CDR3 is TGTGCCACCAGCAGAGATCTCCTCTACGAGCAGTACTTC. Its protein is CATSRDLLYEQYF.

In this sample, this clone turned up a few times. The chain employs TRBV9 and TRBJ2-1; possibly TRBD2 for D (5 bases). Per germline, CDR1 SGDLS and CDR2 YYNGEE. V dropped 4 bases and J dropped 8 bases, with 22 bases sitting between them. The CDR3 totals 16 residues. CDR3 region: CASSPEGRAHGYEQFF. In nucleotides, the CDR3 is TGTGCCAGCAGCCCAGAGGGCCGGGCCCATGGATATGAGCAGTTCTTC. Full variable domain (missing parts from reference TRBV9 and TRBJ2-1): DSGVTQTPKHLITATGQRVTLRCSPRSGDLSVYWYQQSLDQGLQFLIQYYNGEERAKGNILERFSAQQFPDLHSELNLSSLELGDSALYFCASSPEGRAHGYEQFFGPGTRLTVL.

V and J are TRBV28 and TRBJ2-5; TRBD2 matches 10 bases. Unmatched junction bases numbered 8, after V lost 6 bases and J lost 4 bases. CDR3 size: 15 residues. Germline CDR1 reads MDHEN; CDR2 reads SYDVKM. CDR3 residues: CASRDPSGSGETQYF. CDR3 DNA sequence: TGTGCCAGCAGGGACCCTAGCGGGAGCGGAGAGACCCAGTACTTC.

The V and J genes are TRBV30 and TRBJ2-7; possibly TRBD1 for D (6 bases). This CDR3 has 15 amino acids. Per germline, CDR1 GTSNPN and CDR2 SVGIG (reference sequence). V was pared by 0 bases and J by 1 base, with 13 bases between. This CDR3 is CAWSVWGRRSYEQYF. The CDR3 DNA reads TGTGCCTGGAGTGTATGGGGGCGCCGATCCTACGAGCAGTACTTC.

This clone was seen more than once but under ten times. CDR3: CASSEFEGKTYGYTF. DNA for the CDR3: TGTGCCAGCAGTGAATTCGAGGGTAAGACCTATGGCTACACCTTC. The chain combines TRBV25-1 with TRBJ1-2; D is unresolved. Trimming took 1 base from V and 4 from J, leaving 13 bases between them. The CDR3 totals 15 residues. Germline V gene sequence: CDR1 MGHDK, CDR2 SYGVNS.

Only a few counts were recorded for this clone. The CDR3 region has the DNA TGTGCCAGTACCCTATCAGGGATTGGCACTGAAGCTTTCTTT. Translated, it gives CASTLSGIGTEAFF. The chain recombines TRBV19 with TRBJ1-1, with D tentatively TRBD1 (5 bases). This CDR3 spans 14 amino acids. From germline, CDR1 is LNHDA and CDR2 SQIVND (reference sequence). The V end was cut by 7 bases, the J end by 4 bases, with 16 bases between.

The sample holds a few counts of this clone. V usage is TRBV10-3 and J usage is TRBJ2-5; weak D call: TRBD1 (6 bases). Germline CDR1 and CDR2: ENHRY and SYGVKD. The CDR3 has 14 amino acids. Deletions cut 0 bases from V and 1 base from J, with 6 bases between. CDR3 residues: CAISESRGQETQYF. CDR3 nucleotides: TGTGCCATCAGTGAGTCCAGGGGCCAAGAGACCCAGTACTTC.

The CDR3 DNA reads TGTGCCAGCAGTGAAGTGGCTTCGCAAGAGACCCAGTACTTC. Its protein product is CASSEVASQETQYF. This chain links TRBV2 with TRBJ2-5; D is uncertain. Per the germline V gene, CDR1 is SNHLY and CDR2 is FYNNEI. With 1 base removed from V and 2 bases from J, the gap between germline ends came to 8 bases. CDR3 length: 14 amino acids.

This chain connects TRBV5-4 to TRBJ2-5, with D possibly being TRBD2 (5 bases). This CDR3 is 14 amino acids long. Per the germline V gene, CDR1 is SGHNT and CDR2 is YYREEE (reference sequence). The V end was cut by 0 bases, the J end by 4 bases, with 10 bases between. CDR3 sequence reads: CASSLARTLETQYF. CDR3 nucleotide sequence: TGTGCCAGCAGCTTGGCCCGGACTTTAGAGACCCAGTACTTC.

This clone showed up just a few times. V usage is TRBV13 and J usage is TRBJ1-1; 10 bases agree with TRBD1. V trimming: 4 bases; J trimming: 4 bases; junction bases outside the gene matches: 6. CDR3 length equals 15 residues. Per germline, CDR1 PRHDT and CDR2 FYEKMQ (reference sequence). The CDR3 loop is CASSSDRGGGTEAFF. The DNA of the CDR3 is TGTGCCAGCAGCTCGGACAGGGGGGGTGGCACTGAAGCTTTCTTT.

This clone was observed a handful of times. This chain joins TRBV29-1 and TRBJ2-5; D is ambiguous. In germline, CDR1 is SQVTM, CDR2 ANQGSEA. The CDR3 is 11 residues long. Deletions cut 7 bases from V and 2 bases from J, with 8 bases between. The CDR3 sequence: CSGTVQETQYF. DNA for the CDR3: TGCAGCGGTACAGTTCAAGAGACCCAGTACTTC.

The CDR3 is CASSEGTGAYNEQFF. DNA of the CDR3: TGTGCCAGCAGCGAAGGGACAGGGGCCTACAATGAGCAGTTCTTC. The chain couples TRBV9 to TRBJ2-1; 10 bases are shared with TRBD1. This CDR3 region has 15 residues. After removal of 3 bases from V and 2 bases from J, the junction contained 2 bases not matched to a gene. Germline V gene lookup returns CDR1 SGDLS and CDR2 YYNGEE.

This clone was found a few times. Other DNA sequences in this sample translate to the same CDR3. This CDR3 is CSVHRGNEQFF. In DNA, the CDR3 is TGCAGCGTTCACAGGGGTAATGAGCAGTTCTTC. V is TRBV29-1 and J is TRBJ2-1; 7 bases agree with TRBD1. There are 11 residues in the CDR3. Germline CDR1 is SQVTM and CDR2 is ANQGSEA. Trimming cost V 5 bases and J 7 bases; bases outside gene matches: 2.

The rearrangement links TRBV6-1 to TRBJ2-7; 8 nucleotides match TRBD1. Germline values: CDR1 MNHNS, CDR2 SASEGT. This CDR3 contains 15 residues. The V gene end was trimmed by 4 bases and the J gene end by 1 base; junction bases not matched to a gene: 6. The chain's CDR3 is CASSVSDRVSYEQYF. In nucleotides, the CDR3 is TGTGCCAGCAGTGTTTCGGACAGGGTATCCTACGAGCAGTACTTC.

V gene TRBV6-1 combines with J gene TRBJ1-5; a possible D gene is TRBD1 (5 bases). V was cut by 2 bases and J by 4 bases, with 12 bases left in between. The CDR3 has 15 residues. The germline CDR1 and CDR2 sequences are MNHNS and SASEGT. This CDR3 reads CASSETGRENQPQHF. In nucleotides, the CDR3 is TGTGCCAGCAGTGAAACGGGCAGGGAGAATCAGCCCCAGCATTTT.

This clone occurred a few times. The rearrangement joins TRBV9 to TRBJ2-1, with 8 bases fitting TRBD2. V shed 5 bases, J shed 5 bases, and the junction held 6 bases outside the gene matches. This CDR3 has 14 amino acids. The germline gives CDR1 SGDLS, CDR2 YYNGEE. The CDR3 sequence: CASSPTSGHNEQFF. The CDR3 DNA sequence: TGTGCCAGCAGTCCTACTAGCGGACACAATGAGCAGTTCTTC.

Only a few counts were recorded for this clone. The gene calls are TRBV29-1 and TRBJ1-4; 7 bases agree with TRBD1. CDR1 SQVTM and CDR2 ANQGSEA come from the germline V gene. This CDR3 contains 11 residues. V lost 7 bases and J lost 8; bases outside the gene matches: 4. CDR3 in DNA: TGCAGCGCCGGGACAGTCGAAAAACTGTTTTTT. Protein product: CSAGTVEKLFF.

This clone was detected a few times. CDR3 sequence: CASRPGGTTTQYF. CDR3 DNA: TGTGCCAGCAGGCCTGGGGGTACCACCACCCAGTACTTC. The chain recombines TRBV28 with TRBJ2-7; D might be TRBD1 or TRBD2, each matching 5 bases. V lost 6 bases and J lost 10, with 19 bases in between. Germline values: CDR1 MDHEN, CDR2 SYDVKM. There are 13 residues in the CDR3.

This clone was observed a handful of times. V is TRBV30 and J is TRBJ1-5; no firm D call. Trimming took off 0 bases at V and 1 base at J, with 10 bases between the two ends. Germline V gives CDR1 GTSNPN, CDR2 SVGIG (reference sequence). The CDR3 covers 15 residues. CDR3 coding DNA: TGTGCCTGGAGTGTATTTGGTACGAGCAATCAGCCCCAGCATTTT. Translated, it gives CAWSVFGTSNQPQHF.

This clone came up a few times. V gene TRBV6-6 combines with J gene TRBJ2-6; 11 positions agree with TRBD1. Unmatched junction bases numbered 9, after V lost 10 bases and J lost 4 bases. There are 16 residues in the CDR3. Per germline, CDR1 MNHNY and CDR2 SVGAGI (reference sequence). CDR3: CAISGQGVLGANVLTF. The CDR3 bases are TGTGCCATCTCGGGACAGGGGGTTTTAGGGGCCAACGTCCTGACTTTC.

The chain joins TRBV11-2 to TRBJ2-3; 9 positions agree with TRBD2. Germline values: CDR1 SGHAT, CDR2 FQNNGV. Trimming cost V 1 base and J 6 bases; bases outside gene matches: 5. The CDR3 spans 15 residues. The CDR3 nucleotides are TGTGCCAGCAGCTTAGCAGCGGGAGGTCGCGATACGCAGTATTTT. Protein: CASSLAAGGRDTQYF.